This entry lists 7 T cell receptor beta chains sequenced from one sample in a study of T-cell memory formation after mild COVID-19 listed by TCRdb under 2021. The library was produced with 5' RACE. These reads were obtained on an Illumina NovaSeq 6000. TCRdb's own reprocessing of the public reads used fastp at Q25 and MiXCR and kept productive beta chains. Entries that share a CDR3 protein sequence are merged under the most common genes and DNA. The sample data list approximately 110,000 distinct CDR3 sequences, and about 20% of these were observed just once. The ten largest clonotypes hold about two fifths of the sample. Sequencing was performed on PBMCs or a T cell subset sorted from them (not recorded which). All receptors derive from a young man who had mild COVID-19 (a few samples of this study predate the infection). The sample titles of this study are shuffled in the database, so cell type and time point are left out; the donor was told from shared clones.

The rearrangement joins TRBV9 to TRBJ2-1; TRBD2 matches 9 bases. Germline V CDR1 and CDR2: SGDLS, YYNGEE. This CDR3 is built from 16 residues. The J segment lost 4 bases and the V segment lost 0 bases, leaving 5 bases of the junction unmatched. The CDR3 loop is CASSVGSGGTYNEQFF. In DNA, the CDR3 is TGTGCCAGCAGCGTAGGAAGCGGGGGGACTTACAATGAGCAGTTCTTC.

The chain couples TRBV4-1 to TRBJ2-5, with a possible D match to TRBD2 (6 bases). The CDR3 covers 17 residues. V was clipped by 4 bases and J by 5 bases, with 23 bases between them. From germline, CDR1 is MGHRA and CDR2 YSYEKL. The CDR3 sequence is CASSRRRRVDAEETQYF. The CDR3 DNA sequence: TGCGCCAGCAGCCGGCGGAGGAGGGTTGATGCGGAGGAGACCCAGTACTTC.

J is TRBJ2-4 and V is TRBV3-1; perhaps D is TRBD1 or TRBD2 (6 bases each). The CDR3 totals 15 residues. Germline V gene sequence: CDR1 LGHDT, CDR2 YNNKEL (reference sequence). V was cut by 0 bases and J by 12 bases, with 18 bases left in between. Here the CDR3 DNA reads TGTGCCAGCAGCCAAGATTTGGGGGGCCTGGGTCGTCAGTACTTC. Its translation: CASSQDLGGLGRQYF. Based on the CDR3 plus reference TRBV3-1 and TRBJ2-4, the full variable domain is DTAVSQTPKYLVTQMGNDKSIKCEQNLGHDTMYWYKQDSKKFLKIMFSYNNKELIINETVPNRFSPKSPDKAHLNLHINSLELGDSAVYFCASSQDLGGLGRQYFGAGTRLSVL.

This clonotype has just a few counts. This chain connects TRBV7-9 to TRBJ2-5, with 7 bases identical to TRBD2. V was pared by 2 bases and J by 5 bases, with 11 bases of the junction left unmatched. The CDR3 consists of 16 residues. Germline CDR1 and CDR2: SEHNR and FQNEAQ (reference sequence). The CDR3 is CASSLLSGVLGETQYF. The CDR3 nucleotides read TGTGCCAGCAGCTTATTGAGCGGGGTCTTGGGTGAGACCCAGTACTTC.

The chain couples TRBV21-1 to TRBJ2-7; the table's D call of TRBD1 was not tested on the DNA. TRBV21-1 counts as a pseudogene. This CDR3 has 13 amino acids. The CDR3 here is CASSKARGSEQYV. The CDR3 DNA sequence: TGTGCCAGCAGCAAAGCTCGGGGCAGCGAGCAGTACGTC.

The genes are TRBV7-9 and TRBJ2-2; 8 bases are a match to TRBD2. The germline CDR1 and CDR2 sequences are SEHNR and FQNEAQ (reference sequence). The V and J ends lost 4 bases and 2 bases, in that order; junction bases with no gene match: 9. The CDR3 runs 17 residues. The CDR3 is CASSSPLAGYNTGELFF. The CDR3 nucleotides are TGTGCCAGCAGCTCCCCTTTAGCGGGGTACAACACCGGGGAGCTGTTTTTT.

This clonotype was recorded a few times. The genes are TRBV20-1 and TRBJ2-5; 12 bases are a match to TRBD2. The V gene end was trimmed by 2 bases and the J gene end by 5 bases; junction bases not matched to a gene: 15. CDR1 is DFQATT, CDR2 SNEGSKA, per germline (reference sequence). There are 18 residues in the CDR3. Written as DNA, the CDR3 is TGCAGTGCTAGAAAGGGTCCTGCTAGCGGGGGGGCTGATGAGACCCAGTACTTC. Its translation: CSARKGPASGGADETQYF.